This T cell receptor (beta chain) is from a study of blood T cell repertoires in COVID-19. Study-wide context: Whether acute or convalescent, the COVID-19 samples came from the United States, Italy and Spain. PBMCs, B-cell-depleted T cells, or T cells provided the cDNA or gDNA that made up the material.

In the case of this clone: The junction departs from the called germline gene at one end, perhaps through a read error.

In the original workflow: Quantification of nucleated cells was approximated via reference gene primer amplification. The protocol was immunoSEQ multiplex PCR, while the TCRdb copy is restricted to in-frame clones and leaves out a portion. V, J and clone size were drawn from that table, and D and trimming were deduced from the DNA. The data contain tens of thousands of clones, roughly three quarters of them singletons. Material for sequencing was peripheral blood. The receptor was derived from a man in his 70s with active or convalescent COVID-19.

Written as DNA, the CDR3 is TGTGCCAGCAGTCAAGGGAGAGGGGGATATCAGCCCCAGCATTTT. Amino acid sequence: CASSQGRGGYQPQHF. V gene TRBV3-1 (or the pseudogene TRBV3-2) combines with J gene TRBJ1-5, with a tentative D call TRBD1 (6 bases). The CDR3 length is 15 residues. The germline V gene encodes CDR1 LGHDT and CDR2 YNNKEL (reference sequence).